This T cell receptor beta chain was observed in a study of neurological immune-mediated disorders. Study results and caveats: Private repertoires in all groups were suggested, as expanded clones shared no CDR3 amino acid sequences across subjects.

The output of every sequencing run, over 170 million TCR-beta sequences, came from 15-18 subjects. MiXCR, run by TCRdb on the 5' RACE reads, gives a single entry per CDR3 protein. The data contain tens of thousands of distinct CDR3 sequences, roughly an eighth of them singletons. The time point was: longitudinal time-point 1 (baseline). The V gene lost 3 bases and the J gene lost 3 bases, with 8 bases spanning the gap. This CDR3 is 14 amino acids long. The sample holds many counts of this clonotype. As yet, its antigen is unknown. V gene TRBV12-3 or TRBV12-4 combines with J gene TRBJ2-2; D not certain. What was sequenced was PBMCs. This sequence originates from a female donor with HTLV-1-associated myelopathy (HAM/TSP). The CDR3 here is CASSFYGHTGELFF. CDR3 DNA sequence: TGTGCCAGCAGTTTCTACGGACACACCGGGGAGCTGTTTTTT.